These T cell receptor beta chains were read from a single sample in a study of breast tumors, draining lymph nodes, adjacent tissues. TCRdb re-called the multiplex PCR reads with MiXCR, one entry per CDR3 protein. This sample has under 150,000 distinct CDR3 sequences; less than 25% occur once, and the top ten carry 2% to 2.5%. Sequencing was done on a sample of axillary lymph node tissue. The receptors were sampled from a female donor with breast cancer. Some clones in this sample may be carry-over from other donors' samples. Both conserved end residues are part of each CDR3. The D gene is left open where the match is weak. Clone size is shown for a subset of rows, as once, few, many or a class of expanded clone.

TRBV14	many	TRBD1	TRBJ2-7	CARLRDRGHEQYF	TGTGCCAGGCTCCGGGACAGGGGCCACGAGCAGTACTTC
TRBV10-2	many	-	TRBJ2-5	CASSEPGRGGGETQYF	TGCGCCAGCAGTGAACCGGGACGAGGAGGGGGAGAGACCCAGTACTTC
TRBV5-4	many	-	TRBJ2-5	CASSPGVQGTQYF	TGTGCCAGCAGCCCGGGAGTTCAGGGGACCCAGTACTTC
TRBV24-1	many	-	TRBJ2-2	CATSDLGGGELFF	TGTGCCACCAGTGATTTAGGCGGCGGGGAGCTGTTTTTT
TRBV3-1	few	TRBD2	TRBJ2-1	CASSPGTSGRASEQFF	TGTGCCAGCAGCCCCGGGACTAGCGGGAGGGCCTCTGAGCAGTTCTTC
TRBV6-1	many	TRBD2	TRBJ2-3	CASSGPLGQGMTSGALSDTQYF	TGTGCCAGCAGTGGCCCCCTAGGACAGGGGATGACTAGCGGGGCCCTTTCGGATACGCAGTATTTT
TRBV6-5	many	-	TRBJ2-7	CASSSRRTKSPYEQYF	TGTGCCAGCAGTTCCCGGCGGACAAAGAGCCCCTACGAGCAGTACTTC
TRBV5-1	many	-	TRBJ1-2	CASSSDGYGYTF	TGCGCCAGCAGCTCCGACGGCTATGGCTACACCTTC
TRBV7-3	many	TRBD1	TRBJ2-1	CASNTDRVGNEQFF	TGTGCCAGCAATACCGACAGGGTCGGCAATGAGCAGTTCTTC
TRBV10-3	many	TRBD1	TRBJ1-2	CAISELAGGGYTF	TGTGCCATCAGTGAGTTGGCAGGGGGTGGCTACACCTTC
TRBV28	-	TRBD1	TRBJ1-5	CASSSYKGGPQPQHF	TGTGCCAGCAGTTCCTATAAAGGGGGCCCCCAGCCCCAGCATTTT
TRBV28	few	-	TRBJ1-3	CASSSRTDTIFSGNTIYF	TGTGCCAGCAGTTCCAGGACAGACACAATTTTCTCTGGAAACACCATATATTTT
TRBV19	many	TRBD1	TRBJ1-2	CASTPDRAVAYTF	TGTGCCAGTACCCCTGACAGGGCCGTAGCCTACACCTTC
TRBV28	few	TRBD2	TRBJ2-2	CASSLVGGPTGELFF	TGTGCCAGCAGTTTAGTGGGAGGGCCCACCGGGGAGCTGTTTTTT
TRBV9	many	-	TRBJ2-1	CASSVEGNSYNEQFF	TGTGCCAGCAGCGTAGAAGGGAACTCCTACAATGAGCAGTTCTTC
TRBV24-1	many	-	TRBJ2-1	CATSDMGPTREQFF	TGTGCCACCAGTGATATGGGTCCCACACGCGAGCAGTTCTTC
TRBV5-1	many	TRBD2	TRBJ2-1	CASSLVLAGGPNGNEQFF	TGCGCCAGCAGCTTGGTGTTAGCGGGAGGGCCCAATGGGAATGAGCAGTTCTTC
TRBV12-3/TRBV12-4	many	-	TRBJ2-1	CASSFDYINEQFF	TGTGCCAGCAGTTTTGACTATATAAATGAGCAGTTCTTC
TRBV30	-	TRBD1	TRBJ1-4	CAWSAGTERLFEKLFF	TGTGCCTGGAGTGCCGGGACAGAGAGGCTTTTTGAAAAACTGTTTTTT
TRBV5-6	many	TRBD1	TRBJ1-6	CASSLTGSESPLHF	TGTGCCAGCAGCCTGACAGGGTCTGAGTCACCCCTCCACTTT
TRBV24-1	many	-	TRBJ2-1	CATSDLRAMGNEQFF	TGTGCCACCAGTGATTTGAGGGCGATGGGCAATGAGCAGTTCTTC
TRBV20-1	once	-	TRBJ2-5	CSETSSQGGTQYF	TGCAGTGAAACAAGCAGTCAGGGAGGGACCCAGTACTTC
TRBV28	many	-	TRBJ2-7	CASSRGGGGYEQYF	TGTGCCAGCAGCCGGGGTGGGGGAGGATACGAGCAGTACTTC
TRBV14	many	-	TRBJ2-1	CASSQERVSRNEQFF	TGTGCCAGCAGCCAAGAAAGGGTAAGCCGGAATGAGCAGTTCTTC
TRBV10-1	many	-	TRBJ1-3	CASKAGTGNTIYF	TGCGCCAGCAAGGCAGGGACTGGAAACACCATATATTTT
TRBV6-1	many	-	TRBJ2-7	CASSGYYEQYF	TGTGCCAGCAGTGGCTACTACGAGCAGTACTTC